The T cell receptor (beta chain) under discussion was sequenced for a study of blood T cell repertoires in COVID-19. In the source study's methods: Using reference gene primer amplification, nucleated cell counts were estimated. The method was immunoSEQ multiplex PCR; TCRdb's version includes in-frame clones alone and lacks a portion of them. Clone size and V and J calls were adopted from that table, with D and trimming inferred from the DNA. The data contain a few hundred thousand clones, approximately 85% of them singletons. The CDR3 loop spans 14 amino acids. Germline CDR1 LNHDA, CDR2 SQIVND (reference sequence). With 4 bases removed from V and 5 bases from J, the gap between germline ends came to 12 bases.

The sequenced sample was PBMCs or T cells enriched from blood (not recorded which). This sequence originates from a woman aged 45-59 years who had recovered from COVID-19. V gene TRBV19 combines with J gene TRBJ2-1; a weak D match, TRBD2 (6 bases). The CDR3 is CASSTWDFNNEQFF. Here the CDR3 DNA reads TGTGCCAGTAGTACCTGGGACTTTAACAATGAGCAGTTCTTC.